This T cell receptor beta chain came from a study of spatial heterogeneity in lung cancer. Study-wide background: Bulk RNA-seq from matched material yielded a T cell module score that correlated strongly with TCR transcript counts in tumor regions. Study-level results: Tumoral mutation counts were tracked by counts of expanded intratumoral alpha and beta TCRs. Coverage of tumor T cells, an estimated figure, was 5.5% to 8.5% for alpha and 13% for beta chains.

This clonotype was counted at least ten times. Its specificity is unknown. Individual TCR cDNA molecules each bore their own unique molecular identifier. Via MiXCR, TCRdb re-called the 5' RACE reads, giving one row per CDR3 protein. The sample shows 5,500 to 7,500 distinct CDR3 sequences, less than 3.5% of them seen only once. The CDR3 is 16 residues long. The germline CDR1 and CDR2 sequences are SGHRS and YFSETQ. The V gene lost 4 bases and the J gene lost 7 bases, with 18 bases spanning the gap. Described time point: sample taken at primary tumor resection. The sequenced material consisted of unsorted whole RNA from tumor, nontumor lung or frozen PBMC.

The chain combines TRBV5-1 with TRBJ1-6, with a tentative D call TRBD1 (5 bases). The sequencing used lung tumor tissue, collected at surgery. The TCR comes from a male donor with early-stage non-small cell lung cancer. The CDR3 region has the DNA TGCGCCAGCAGCCCCACGGTTGGGGGGGAGAATTCACCCCTCCACTTT. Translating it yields CASSPTVGGENSPLHF. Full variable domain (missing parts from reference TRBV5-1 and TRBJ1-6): KAGVTQTPRYLIKTRGQQVTLSCSPISGHRSVSWYQQTPGQGLQFLFEYFSETQRNKGNFPGRFSGRQFSNSRSEMNVSTLELGDSALYLCASSPTVGGENSPLHFGNGTRLTVT.